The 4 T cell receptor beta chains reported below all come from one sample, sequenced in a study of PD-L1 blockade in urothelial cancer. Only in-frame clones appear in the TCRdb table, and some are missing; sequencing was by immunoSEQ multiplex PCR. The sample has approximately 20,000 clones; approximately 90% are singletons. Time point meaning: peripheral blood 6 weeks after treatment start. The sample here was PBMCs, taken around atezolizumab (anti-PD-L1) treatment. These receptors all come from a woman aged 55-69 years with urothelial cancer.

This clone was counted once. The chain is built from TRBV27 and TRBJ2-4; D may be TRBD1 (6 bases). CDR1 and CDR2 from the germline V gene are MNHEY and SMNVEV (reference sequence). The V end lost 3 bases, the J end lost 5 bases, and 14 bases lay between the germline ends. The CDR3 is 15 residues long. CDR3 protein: CASSFGRGIQNIQYF. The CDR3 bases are TGTGCCAGCAGTTTTGGCAGGGGTATTCAAAACATTCAGTACTTC.

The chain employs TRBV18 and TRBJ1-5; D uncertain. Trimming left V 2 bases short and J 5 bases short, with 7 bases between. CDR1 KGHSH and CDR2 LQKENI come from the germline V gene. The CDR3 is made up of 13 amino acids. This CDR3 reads CASSPTRDQPQHF. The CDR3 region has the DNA TGTGCCAGCTCACCAACTAGAGATCAGCCCCAGCATTTT.

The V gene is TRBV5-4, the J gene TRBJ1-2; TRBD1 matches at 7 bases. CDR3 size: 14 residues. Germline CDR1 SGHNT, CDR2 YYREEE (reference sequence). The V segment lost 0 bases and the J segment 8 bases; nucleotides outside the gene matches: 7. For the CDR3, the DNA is TGTGCCAGCAGCTTGGGAGGGGGCGTAGAAGGCTACACCTTC. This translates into CASSLGGGVEGYTF.

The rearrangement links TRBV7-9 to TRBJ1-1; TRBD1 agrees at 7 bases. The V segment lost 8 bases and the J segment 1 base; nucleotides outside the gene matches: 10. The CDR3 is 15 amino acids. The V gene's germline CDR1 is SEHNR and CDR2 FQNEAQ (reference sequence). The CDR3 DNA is TGTGCCAGCGGGTCAGCAGGGGGAGGGAACACTGAAGCTTTCTTT. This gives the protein CASGSAGGGNTEAFF.